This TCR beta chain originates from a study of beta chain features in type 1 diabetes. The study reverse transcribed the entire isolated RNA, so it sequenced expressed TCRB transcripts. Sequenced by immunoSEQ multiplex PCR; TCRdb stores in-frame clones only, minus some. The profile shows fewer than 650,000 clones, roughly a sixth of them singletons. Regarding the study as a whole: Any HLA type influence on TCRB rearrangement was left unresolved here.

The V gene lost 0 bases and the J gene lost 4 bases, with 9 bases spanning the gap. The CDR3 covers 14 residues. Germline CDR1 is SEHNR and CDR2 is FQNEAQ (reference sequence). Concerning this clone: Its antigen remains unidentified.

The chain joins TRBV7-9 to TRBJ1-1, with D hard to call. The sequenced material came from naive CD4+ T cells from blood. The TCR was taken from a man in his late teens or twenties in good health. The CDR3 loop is CASSLAGPGTEAFF. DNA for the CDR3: TGTGCCAGCAGCTTAGCAGGGCCGGGCACTGAAGCTTTCTTT.